This TCR beta chain was profiled in a study of control samples from healthy donors and cancer patients. V gave up 1 base and J gave up 1 base, with 11 bases separating them. The V gene's germline CDR1 is SGHTA and CDR2 FQGNSA. This CDR3 spans 16 amino acids. Repertoires were generated with immunoSEQ multiplex PCR, while TCRdb's copy carries only in-frame clones and drops some. The table has about 110,000 clones, approximately 90% seen once. The sequence was obtained from a human donor in good health. The donor label of this sample is uncertain. V usage is TRBV7-2 and J usage is TRBJ1-5, with a possible D match to TRBD1 (6 bases). The specimen sequenced was blood. The CDR3 region has the DNA TGTGCCAGCAGCTTAGGGACAGTGGGCAGCAATCAGCCCCAGCATTTT. Protein product: CASSLGTVGSNQPQHF.